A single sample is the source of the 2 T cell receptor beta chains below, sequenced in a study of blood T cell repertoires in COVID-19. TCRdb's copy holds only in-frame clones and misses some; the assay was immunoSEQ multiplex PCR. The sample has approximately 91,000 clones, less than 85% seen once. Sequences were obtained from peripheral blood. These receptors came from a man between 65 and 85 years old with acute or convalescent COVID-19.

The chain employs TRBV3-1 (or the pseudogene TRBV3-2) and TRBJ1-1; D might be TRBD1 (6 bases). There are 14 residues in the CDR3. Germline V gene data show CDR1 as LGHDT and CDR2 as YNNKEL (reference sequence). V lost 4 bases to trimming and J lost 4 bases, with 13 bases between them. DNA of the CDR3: TGTGCCAGCAGCCTGACAGTAGGGGGCACTGAAGCTTTCTTT. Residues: CASSLTVGGTEAFF.

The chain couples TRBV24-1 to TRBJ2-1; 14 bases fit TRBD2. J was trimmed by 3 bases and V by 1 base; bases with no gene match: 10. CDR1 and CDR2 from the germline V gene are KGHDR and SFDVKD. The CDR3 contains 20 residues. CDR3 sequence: CATSDFNTGTSGGDYNEQFF. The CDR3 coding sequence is TGTGCCACCAGTGATTTTAATACCGGGACTAGCGGGGGCGACTACAATGAGCAGTTCTTC.